The next 17 T cell receptor beta chains were all read from a single sample in a study of chemoradiotherapy in HPV16-positive cancers. Sequencing used immunoSEQ multiplex PCR; TCRdb keeps in-frame clones, though not all of them. The table has some 11,000 clones, 74% seen once. The specimen was collected from a patient who underwent chemoradiotherapy. All receptors come from a human donor with HPV-associated anogenital cancer.

The chain employs TRBV7-9 and TRBJ2-3; 8 bases map to TRBD1. The CDR3 loop spans 15 amino acids. Germline V gene sequence: CDR1 SEHNR, CDR2 FQNEAQ (reference sequence). The V segment lost 6 bases and the J segment 1 base; nucleotides outside the gene matches: 6. The CDR3 reads CASSHKQGGTDTQYF. The DNA of the CDR3 is TGTGCCAGCAGTCATAAACAGGGGGGCACAGATACGCAGTATTTT.

V and J are TRBV11-2 and TRBJ2-1; D is uncertain. Germline values: CDR1 SGHAT, CDR2 FQNNGV. This CDR3 is built from 12 residues. V was shortened by 5 bases and J by 8 bases, with 10 bases between the two germline ends. The CDR3 nucleotides read TGTGCCAGCAGCCGGTGGAGTCATGAGCAGTTCTTC. Amino acids: CASSRWSHEQFF. The whole variable domain, filled in from reference TRBV11-2 and TRBJ2-1, reads EAGVAQSPRYKIIEKRQSVAFWCNPISGHATLYWYQQILGQGPKLLIQFQNNGVVDDSQLPKDRFSAERLKGVDSTLKIQPAKLEDSAVYLCASSRWSHEQFFGPGTRLTVL.

The rearrangement links TRBV7-9 to TRBJ2-5; TRBD2 matches 14 bases. Germline V gives CDR1 SEHNR, CDR2 FQNEAQ (reference sequence). The CDR3 sequence is 15 residues long. With V trimmed by 6 bases and J by 2 bases, 2 bases remained unmatched. In nucleotides, the CDR3 is TGTGCCAGCAGGGGACTAGCGGGAGTTCAAGAGACCCAGTACTTC. It codes for CASRGLAGVQETQYF.

This clone was found once. The V gene is TRBV7-6, the J gene TRBJ2-7, with TRBD1 matching 8 bases. The CDR3 runs to 14 residues. Trimming cost V 5 bases and J 6 bases; bases outside gene matches: 9. Germline-derived CDR1 and CDR2 are SGHVS and FNYEAQ. The CDR3 DNA follows: TGTGCCAGCAGCAACCCTCGGACAGGGCTCGAGCAGTACTTC. Translating gives CASSNPRTGLEQYF.

This chain connects TRBV18 to TRBJ2-3; D call uncertain. The CDR3 extends over 14 amino acids. Germline V gene lookup returns CDR1 KGHSH and CDR2 LQKENI. Trimming stripped 3 bases from V and 7 bases from J, with 14 bases between. Here the CDR3 DNA reads TGTGCCAGCTCACCTCCAAAGAGAGAGAATACGCAGTATTTT. Its translation is CASSPPKRENTQYF.

This sequence joins TRBV5-1 and TRBJ1-5, with TRBD1 matching 7 bases. With V trimmed by 2 bases and J by 0 bases, 5 bases remained unmatched. The V gene's germline CDR1 is SGHRS and CDR2 YFSETQ. The length of the CDR3 is 16 residues. As DNA, the CDR3 is TGCGCCAGCAGCTTAGACAGGGCCGCTAGCAATCAGCCCCAGCATTTT. Amino acids: CASSLDRAASNQPQHF.

This clone was observed a single time. The gene calls are TRBV19 and TRBJ2-7; 7 bases are shared with TRBD2. The CDR3 loop spans 15 amino acids. The germline V gene encodes CDR1 LNHDA and CDR2 SQIVND (reference sequence). Trimming cost V 3 bases and J 0 bases; bases outside gene matches: 5. CDR3 in amino acids: CASSIPSGPSYEQYF. The CDR3 DNA reads as TGTGCCAGTAGTATTCCTAGCGGCCCCTCCTACGAGCAGTACTTC. Supplemented by reference TRBV19 and TRBJ2-7, the full variable domain reads DGGITQSPKYLFRKEGQNVTLSCEQNLNHDAMYWYRQDPGQGLRLIYYSQIVNDFQKGDIAEGYSVSREKKESFPLTVTSAQKNPTAFYLCASSIPSGPSYEQYFGPGTRLTVT.

This chain uses TRBV7-9 with TRBJ2-7, with D tentatively TRBD1 (5 bases). The V gene's germline CDR1 is SEHNR and CDR2 FQNEAQ (reference sequence). V was trimmed by 3 bases and J by 3 bases, leaving 6 bases between them. The length of the CDR3 is 12 residues. The CDR3 DNA follows: TGTGCCAGCAGCTTGACAGTCTACGAGCAGTACTTC. This encodes CASSLTVYEQYF.

The V gene is TRBV11-3, the J gene TRBJ1-4; TRBD1 might be the D (6 bases). This CDR3 is built from 13 residues. The germline V and J ends were trimmed by 5 bases and 8 bases, with 12 bases remaining between them. Per germline, CDR1 SGHNT and CDR2 YENEEA. The CDR3 bases are TGTGCCAGCAGCCAAGCAGGGGTAGAAAAACTGTTTTTT. Residues: CASSQAGVEKLFF.

This clone has just one count. The chain employs TRBV5-5 and TRBJ1-3; possibly TRBD1 for D (5 bases). Deletions cut 0 bases from V and 0 bases from J, with 10 bases between. CDR1 and CDR2 (germline): SGHKS, YYEKEE (reference sequence). The CDR3 sequence is 16 residues long. The CDR3, as DNA: TGTGCCAGCAGCTTGGACAGGCCCTACTCTGGAAACACCATATATTTT. This gives the protein CASSLDRPYSGNTIYF.

This clone was counted once. The chain combines TRBV7-6 with TRBJ2-3; 8 nucleotides line up with TRBD2. CDR1 SGHVS and CDR2 FNYEAQ come from the germline V gene. The CDR3 totals 16 residues. V dropped 1 base and J dropped 4; count of bases not matched to a gene: 7. The CDR3 nucleotides are TGTGCCAGCAGCTTAGTAGCGGGATCTCCTCCAGATACGCAGTATTTT. Encoded protein: CASSLVAGSPPDTQYF.

This chain connects TRBV7-2 to TRBJ2-4; 8 nucleotides line up with TRBD2. The J segment lost 0 bases and the V segment lost 2 bases, leaving 6 bases of the junction unmatched. Germline loops: CDR1 SGHTA, CDR2 FQGNSA. CDR3 length: 17 residues. The DNA of the CDR3 is TGTGCCAGCAGCTTACGGGGGGGTCTTTCAGCCAAAAACATTCAGTACTTC. As protein: CASSLRGGLSAKNIQYF.

The chain is built from TRBV11-2 and TRBJ1-6; no definite D call. The CDR3 loop spans 15 amino acids. The germline gives CDR1 SGHAT, CDR2 FQNNGV. Trimming removed 1 base at V and 0 bases at J, with 4 bases between. The CDR3 region is CASSLVSSYNSPLHF. In nucleotides, the CDR3 is TGTGCCAGCAGCTTAGTTAGCTCCTATAATTCACCCCTCCACTTT. The full variable domain, rest sourced from reference TRBV11-2 and TRBJ1-6, is EAGVAQSPRYKIIEKRQSVAFWCNPISGHATLYWYQQILGQGPKLLIQFQNNGVVDDSQLPKDRFSAERLKGVDSTLKIQPAKLEDSAVYLCASSLVSSYNSPLHFGNGTRLTVT.

The rearrangement joins TRBV5-1 to TRBJ2-1; TRBD2 might be the D (6 bases). There are 16 residues in the CDR3. Per the germline V gene, CDR1 is SGHRS and CDR2 is YFSETQ. V was clipped by 4 bases and J by 6 bases, with 20 bases between them. CDR3 amino acids: CASSPRNVGGPNEQFF. The CDR3 DNA follows: TGCGCCAGCAGCCCACGAAACGTCGGGGGACCCAATGAGCAGTTCTTC.

CDR3 protein: CASSVPGTNQPQHF. CDR3 in DNA: TGTGCCAGCAGCGTCCCCGGGACAAATCAGCCCCAGCATTTT. The V gene is TRBV6-5, the J gene TRBJ1-5, with a tentative D call TRBD1 (6 bases). Germline CDR1 and CDR2: MNHEY and SVGAGI. This CDR3 has 14 amino acids. Trimming cost V 6 bases and J 4 bases, with 13 bases left between them.

This clone was detected only once. This rearrangement joins TRBV19 to TRBJ2-7; D is perhaps TRBD2 (5 bases). The V and J ends lost 1 base and 2 bases respectively, with 15 bases between them. CDR3 length: 16 amino acids. Germline lookup yields CDR1 LNHDA and CDR2 SQIVND (reference sequence). CDR3 coding DNA: TGTGCCAGTAGTATAGGCTCTGGGAGCAGCACCTACGAGCAGTACTTC. This translates into CASSIGSGSSTYEQYF.

This clone was seen a handful of times. The V call is TRBV4-1, the J call TRBJ1-2; TRBD1 might be the D (5 bases). The CDR3 is 17 amino acids. V was shortened by 8 bases and J by 0 bases, with 22 bases between the two germline ends. Germline V gives CDR1 MGHRA, CDR2 YSYEKL. In DNA form, the CDR3 reads TGCGCCAGCCACGGGGCGCAGGTGGCCCTATCTAACTATGGCTACACCTTC. Encoded protein: CASHGAQVALSNYGYTF.